Below, 22 T cell receptor beta chains from the same sample are listed, as sequenced in a study of blood T cell repertoires in COVID-19. Profiling relied on immunoSEQ multiplex PCR, and the TCRdb table lists in-frame clones only, not all of them. The sample includes some 380,000 clones, more than 70% of them seen just once. The sample consisted of PBMCs or T cells enriched from blood (not recorded which). Source of these receptors: a man aged 25 to 40 who had recovered from COVID-19.

V is TRBV9 and J is TRBJ2-7; 7 bases are a match to TRBD1. The germline gives CDR1 SGDLS, CDR2 YYNGEE. The ends lost 4 bases at V and 3 bases at J; junction bases unmatched: 10. This CDR3 is built from 15 residues. CDR3 bases: TGTGCCAGCAGCCCCACCGGGACAGAGATCTACGAGCAGTACTTC. Translated: CASSPTGTEIYEQYF.

Of note for this clone: At the DNA level, this CDR3 is encoded by other sequences in the same sample as well. The chain recombines TRBV12-3 or TRBV12-4 with TRBJ1-1, with unresolved D. Trimming removed 0 bases at V and 3 bases at J, with 5 bases between. The CDR3 extends over 13 amino acids. Here the CDR3 reads CASSLAGDTEAFF. The CDR3 DNA reads as TGTGCCAGCAGTTTAGCCGGGGACACTGAAGCTTTCTTT.

The genes are TRBV7-9 and TRBJ2-7; TRBD1 might be the D (6 bases). In germline, CDR1 is SEHNR, CDR2 FQNEAQ (reference sequence). The CDR3 runs to 15 residues. V was clipped by 5 bases and J by 5 bases, with 19 bases between them. As DNA, the CDR3 is TGTGCCAGCAGCGCAGGCCCCTCTACAGGGAACGAGCAGTACTTC. This encodes CASSAGPSTGNEQYF.

The chain has TRBV6-6 and TRBJ2-3, with 7 nucleotides matching TRBD2. The V segment lost 6 bases and the J segment 4 bases; nucleotides outside the gene matches: 4. In germline, CDR1 is MNHNY, CDR2 SVGAGI (reference sequence). The CDR3 consists of 13 residues. This CDR3 is CASRRGGSDTQYF. The CDR3, as DNA: TGTGCCAGCAGGCGCGGGGGATCAGATACGCAGTATTTT.

This chain links TRBV2 with TRBJ1-4, with TRBD1 identical over 7 bases. Trimming at V came to 5 bases and at J to 2 bases, leaving 2 bases not matched to a gene. This CDR3 is built from 14 residues. The germline CDR1 and CDR2 sequences are SNHLY and FYNNEI. CDR3 coding DNA: TGTGCCAGCAGTTTCAGGGGGACTAATGAAAAACTGTTTTTT. It encodes CASSFRGTNEKLFF.

This chain joins TRBV11-3 and TRBJ2-1; 12 nucleotides align to TRBD2. V was pared by 0 bases and J by 7 bases, with 7 bases of the junction left unmatched. The germline CDR1 and CDR2 sequences are SGHNT and YENEEA. This CDR3 has 17 residues. Here the CDR3 DNA reads TGTGCCAGCAGCTTAGATCAGCTAGCGGGGGGGCTAAATGAGCAGTTCTTC. Amino acids: CASSLDQLAGGLNEQFF.

This chain connects TRBV10-3 to TRBJ2-1; 9 nucleotides agree with TRBD2. CDR3 length: 16 residues. CDR1 and CDR2 (germline): ENHRY, SYGVKD. Losses at the gene ends were 2 bases for V and 4 bases for J; bases not matched to a gene: 6. Here the CDR3 DNA reads TGTGCCATCAGTGAGCACAGCGGGGGGTTATACAATGAGCAGTTCTTC. It translates to CAISEHSGGLYNEQFF.

The V gene is TRBV3-1 (or the pseudogene TRBV3-2), the J gene TRBJ1-2; 11 bases line up with TRBD1. The CDR3 is 15 residues long. The V and J ends lost 1 base and 5 bases, in that order; junction bases with no gene match: 3. The germline V gene has CDR1 LGHDT and CDR2 YNNKEL (reference sequence). CDR3 in DNA: TGTGCCAGCAGCCAAGGGGACAGGGGGACTTATGGCTACACCTTC. This gives the protein CASSQGDRGTYGYTF.

This rearrangement joins TRBV9 to TRBJ1-1, with a tentative D call TRBD1 (5 bases). Germline values: CDR1 SGDLS, CDR2 YYNGEE. This CDR3 spans 14 amino acids. V lost 4 bases, J lost 0 bases, and 10 bases lay in between. CDR3 sequence (DNA): TGTGCCAGCAGCACAGACAGATTGAACACTGAAGCTTTCTTT. Protein sequence: CASSTDRLNTEAFF. The variable domain in full, completed from reference TRBV9 and TRBJ1-1, reads DSGVTQTPKHLITATGQRVTLRCSPRSGDLSVYWYQQSLDQGLQFLIQYYNGEERAKGNILERFSAQQFPDLHSELNLSSLELGDSALYFCASSTDRLNTEAFFGQGTRLTVV.

This clone has a single count. The chain carries TRBV5-1 and TRBJ1-1, with 9 bases aligning to TRBD1. The germline gives CDR1 SGHRS, CDR2 YFSETQ. This CDR3 spans 13 amino acids. The trim removed 5 bases at V and 10 bases at J, leaving 9 bases unmatched. CDR3 protein: CASRQTGGSGAFF. The CDR3 nucleotides are TGCGCCAGCAGGCAGACAGGGGGAAGCGGAGCTTTCTTT.

This clone was observed once. A junction boundary mismatches the germline segment, possibly from a read error. The V gene is TRBV4-2, the J gene TRBJ1-2; D is ambiguous. Germline loops: CDR1 LGHNA, CDR2 YNFKEQ. The CDR3 contains 13 residues. DNA of the CDR3: TGTACCAGCAGCCACCCATCAATCGGGGTCTACACCTTC. It translates to CTSSHPSIGVYTF.

The genes are TRBV18 and TRBJ2-3; TRBD2 might be the D (6 bases). With 2 bases removed from V and 9 bases from J, the gap between germline ends came to 9 bases. Germline CDR1 reads KGHSH; CDR2 reads LQKENI. The CDR3 is 12 amino acids. CDR3 nucleotides: TGTGCCAGCTCACCAGGAGGGTACACGCAGTATTTT. Amino acids: CASSPGGYTQYF.

The chain couples TRBV2 to TRBJ1-3; 8 bases are a match to TRBD1. CDR3 size: 15 residues. Germline CDR1 is SNHLY and CDR2 is FYNNEI. The ends lost 7 bases at V and 3 bases at J; junction bases unmatched: 8. This CDR3 is CASTQGARNGNTIYF. CDR3 nucleotide sequence: TGTGCCAGCACGCAGGGGGCAAGGAATGGAAACACCATATATTTT.

This chain joins TRBV5-1 and TRBJ1-1; D is unclear. CDR1 SGHRS and CDR2 YFSETQ come from the germline V gene. Trimming pared 0 bases from V and 0 bases from J, leaving 6 bases between. CDR3 size: 14 residues. CDR3 DNA sequence: TGCGCCAGCAGCTTGGATCCGGTGAACACTGAAGCTTTCTTT. Translated: CASSLDPVNTEAFF.

The chain links TRBV30 to TRBJ2-4; D perhaps matches TRBD2 (6 bases). In germline, CDR1 is GTSNPN, CDR2 SVGIG (reference sequence). V lost 8 bases to trimming and J lost 5 bases, with 16 bases between them. This CDR3 has 13 amino acids. CDR3 region: CAGLGRRENIQYF. CDR3 nucleotides: TGTGCCGGACTCGGAAGGAGGGAAAACATTCAGTACTTC. Full variable domain (remainder filled in from reference TRBV30 and TRBJ2-4): SQTIHQWPATLVQPVGSPLSLECTVEGTSNPNLYWYRQAAGRGLQLLFYSVGIGQISSEVPQNLSASRPQDRQFILSSKKLLLSDSGFYLCAGLGRRENIQYFGAGTRLSVL.

J is TRBJ1-5 and V is TRBV7-8; D is undetermined. Germline CDR1 SGHVS, CDR2 FQNEAQ. The CDR3 consists of 17 residues. V was clipped by 3 bases and J by 0 bases, with 15 bases between them. CDR3 residues: CASSLRAEGYSNQPQHF. CDR3 in DNA: TGTGCCAGCAGCTTGCGGGCTGAAGGCTATAGCAATCAGCCCCAGCATTTT.

V gene TRBV3-1 (or the pseudogene TRBV3-2) combines with J gene TRBJ1-5; D not certain. V gave up 5 bases and J gave up 4 bases, with 9 bases separating them. The CDR3 covers 13 residues. Germline assignment: CDR1 LGHDT and CDR2 YNNKEL (reference sequence). CDR3 DNA sequence: TGTGCCAGCAGCGAGACATTAAATCAGCCCCAGCATTTT. The encoded protein is CASSETLNQPQHF.

In this sample, this clone turned up a few times. The chain carries TRBV4-2 and TRBJ2-3; D perhaps matches TRBD1 (6 bases). Looked up from germline, CDR1 is LGHNA and CDR2 is YNFKEQ. Deletions cut 1 base from V and 5 bases from J, with 13 bases between. CDR3 length equals 15 residues. Written as DNA, the CDR3 is TGTGCCAGCAGCCAAGGAGCTGGGGGCCAAGATACGCAGTATTTT. It translates to CASSQGAGGQDTQYF.

This clone was observed a single time. The CDR3 here is CASSQQGASNYGYTF. The CDR3 DNA sequence: TGTGCCAGCAGCCAACAGGGGGCATCTAACTATGGCTACACCTTC. The chain recombines TRBV7-2 with TRBJ1-2; TRBD1 agrees at 9 bases. Germline CDR1 reads SGHTA; CDR2 reads FQGNSA. The CDR3 has 15 residues. Losses at the gene ends were 5 bases for V and 0 bases for J; bases not matched to a gene: 4.

This chain joins TRBV6-1 and TRBJ2-3; 7 bases fit TRBD1. Germline loops: CDR1 MNHNS, CDR2 SASEGT. V lost 1 base to trimming and J lost 5 bases; unmatched junction nucleotides: 12. The CDR3 runs 17 residues. The CDR3, as DNA: TGTGCCAGCAGTGAAGTGGGGGACAGTGGTTTCGTAGATACGCAGTATTTT. Amino acid sequence: CASSEVGDSGFVDTQYF.

The chain uses TRBV10-3 and TRBJ1-2; D may be TRBD1 (5 bases). Germline values: CDR1 ENHRY, CDR2 SYGVKD. CDR3 length: 13 amino acids. The V end was cut by 6 bases, the J end by 6 bases, with 14 bases between. In nucleotides, the CDR3 is TGTGCCATCAGCTCTGACGAGACAGATGGCTACACCTTC. It translates to CAISSDETDGYTF.

This clone was recorded only once. The V gene is TRBV4-2, the J gene TRBJ2-6, with 7 bases matching TRBD1. The ends lost 0 bases at V and 0 bases at J; junction bases unmatched: 14. Germline V gene data show CDR1 as LGHNA and CDR2 as YNFKEQ. This CDR3 is 21 amino acids long. CDR3 sequence: CASSQEGLTGTASSGANVLTF. The CDR3, as DNA: TGTGCCAGCAGCCAAGAGGGCCTTACCGGGACAGCGAGCTCTGGGGCCAACGTCCTGACTTTC.